This is a list of T cell receptor beta chains from one sample in a study of blood T cell repertoires in COVID-19. The table came from immunoSEQ multiplex PCR; TCRdb's copy has only in-frame clones and leaves some out. This sample has 250,000 to 350,000 clones; about 88% occur once, and the top ten carry approximately 1.5%. Sequencing was done on a sample of peripheral blood. The receptors were gathered from a human donor with COVID-19, enrolled during active disease. The donor label of this sample is uncertain. CDR3s include the opening cysteine and the closing phenylalanine or tryptophan. D genes are given only for firm matches.

J gene: TRBJ1-1; CDR3 length: 12; V gene: TRBV19; D gene: NA; CDR3 protein: CASEARGTEAFF
J gene: TRBJ1-4; CDR3 length: 15; V gene: TRBV29-1; D gene: TRBD1; CDR3 protein: CSVEDRQGGNEKLFF
J gene: TRBJ2-2; CDR3 length: 14; V gene: TRBV28; D gene: NA; CDR3 protein: CASRLSSDTGELFF
J gene: TRBJ1-3; CDR3 length: 16; V gene: TRBV5-1; D gene: NA; CDR3 protein: CASSLAGVHRGNTIYF
J gene: TRBJ2-1; CDR3 length: 13; V gene: TRBV19; D gene: NA; CDR3 protein: CASSTQQVNEQFF
J gene: TRBJ2-3; CDR3 length: 16; V gene: TRBV9; D gene: TRBD2; CDR3 protein: CASSVVGLAATDTQYF
J gene: TRBJ2-1; CDR3 length: 13; V gene: TRBV30; D gene: NA; CDR3 protein: CAWSRGGPGEQFF
J gene: TRBJ2-7; CDR3 length: 17; V gene: TRBV27; D gene: NA; CDR3 protein: CASSSRGPVTSSYEQYF
J gene: TRBJ2-5; CDR3 length: 17; V gene: TRBV14; D gene: TRBD1; CDR3 protein: CASSQRRGTGSGETQYF
J gene: TRBJ1-5; CDR3 length: 15; V gene: TRBV2; D gene: TRBD1; CDR3 protein: CASSEVTGNNQPQHF
J gene: TRBJ1-6; CDR3 length: 16; V gene: TRBV7-2; D gene: TRBD1; CDR3 protein: CASSYRAGGTNSPLHF
J gene: TRBJ2-3; CDR3 length: 16; V gene: TRBV9; D gene: TRBD2; CDR3 protein: CASSVVEASGDGPQYF
J gene: TRBJ2-7; CDR3 length: 16; V gene: TRBV19; D gene: NA; CDR3 protein: CASSTLVGQGSYEQYF
J gene: TRBJ2-7; CDR3 length: 13; V gene: TRBV10-3; D gene: NA; CDR3 protein: CAISESRAYEQYF
J gene: TRBJ2-1; CDR3 length: 15; V gene: TRBV5-1; D gene: TRBD2; CDR3 protein: CASSLEAGVAKEQFF
J gene: TRBJ1-2; CDR3 length: 11; V gene: TRBV28; D gene: NA; CDR3 protein: CVTKANYGYTF
J gene: TRBJ1-2; CDR3 length: 15; V gene: TRBV27; D gene: NA; CDR3 protein: CASSRSGVSNYGYTF
J gene: TRBJ2-1; CDR3 length: 16; V gene: TRBV7-9; D gene: NA; CDR3 protein: CASTLGAGDPYNEQFF
J gene: TRBJ2-7; CDR3 length: 15; V gene: TRBV10-3; D gene: TRBD1; CDR3 protein: CAISESLQGAYEQYF
J gene: TRBJ1-2; CDR3 length: 13; V gene: TRBV30; D gene: NA; CDR3 protein: CAWSLPPFPGYTF
J gene: TRBJ2-5; CDR3 length: 11; V gene: TRBV3-1/TRBV3-2; D gene: NA; CDR3 protein: CASSRGRAPYF
J gene: TRBJ2-5; CDR3 length: 11; V gene: TRBV28; D gene: NA; CDR3 protein: CASSQVVTQYF
J gene: TRBJ1-2; CDR3 length: 15; V gene: TRBV27; D gene: TRBD1; CDR3 protein: CASSSAGQGHYGYTF
J gene: TRBJ1-6; CDR3 length: 15; V gene: TRBV16; D gene: NA; CDR3 protein: CASSQSPNRNSPLHF
J gene: TRBJ2-7; CDR3 length: 15; V gene: TRBV29-1; D gene: TRBD2; CDR3 protein: CSVSLIAGVSYEQYF
J gene: TRBJ2-7; CDR3 length: 13; V gene: TRBV2; D gene: NA; CDR3 protein: CASSPRGGWEQYF
J gene: TRBJ2-6; CDR3 length: 13; V gene: TRBV29-1; D gene: NA; CDR3 protein: CSVRSSGANVLTF
J gene: TRBJ1-2; CDR3 length: 12; V gene: TRBV12-3/TRBV12-4; D gene: NA; CDR3 protein: CASSRQVYGYTF
J gene: TRBJ1-4; CDR3 length: 14; V gene: TRBV2; D gene: NA; CDR3 protein: CASRELSTNEKLFF
J gene: TRBJ1-2; CDR3 length: 15; V gene: TRBV2; D gene: TRBD1; CDR3 protein: CASRENRGPIYGYTF
J gene: TRBJ1-4; CDR3 length: 14; V gene: TRBV28; D gene: TRBD1; CDR3 protein: CASSPGQDNEKLFF
J gene: TRBJ1-4; CDR3 length: 15; V gene: TRBV2; D gene: TRBD1; CDR3 protein: CASRDRVRTNEKLFF
J gene: TRBJ2-7; CDR3 length: 20; V gene: TRBV28; D gene: TRBD2; CDR3 protein: CASSLSTTILAGKGGYEQYF
J gene: TRBJ2-7; CDR3 length: 15; V gene: TRBV6-5; D gene: NA; CDR3 protein: CASRPDRTRGLEQYF
J gene: TRBJ2-7; CDR3 length: 17; V gene: TRBV11-2; D gene: TRBD2; CDR3 protein: CASSSQRSAGGIYEQYF
J gene: TRBJ1-1; CDR3 length: 16; V gene: TRBV23-1; D gene: NA; CDR3 protein: CASSQSDSGLNTEAFF
J gene: TRBJ1-5; CDR3 length: 16; V gene: TRBV2; D gene: TRBD1; CDR3 protein: CASSQTQGSLFQPQHF
J gene: TRBJ1-1; CDR3 length: 19; V gene: TRBV21-1; D gene: NA; CDR3 protein: CASSKKWGGTGNMNTEAFF
J gene: TRBJ1-5; CDR3 length: 14; V gene: TRBV29-1; D gene: NA; CDR3 protein: CSAYLQGTNQPQHF
J gene: TRBJ2-7; CDR3 length: 14; V gene: TRBV28; D gene: NA; CDR3 protein: CASVTGSGTYEQYF
J gene: TRBJ2-1; CDR3 length: 15; V gene: TRBV11-2; D gene: NA; CDR3 protein: CASSYLGRSYNEQFF
J gene: TRBJ2-5; CDR3 length: 13; V gene: TRBV12-3/TRBV12-4; D gene: NA; CDR3 protein: CASSTIGRETQYF
J gene: TRBJ2-7; CDR3 length: 17; V gene: TRBV5-6; D gene: TRBD2; CDR3 protein: CASSSRTGLAGAGEQYF
J gene: TRBJ2-2; CDR3 length: 17; V gene: TRBV4-1; D gene: NA; CDR3 protein: CASSPSEERINTGELFF
J gene: TRBJ2-7; CDR3 length: 14; V gene: TRBV4-3; D gene: NA; CDR3 protein: CASSQDRLAVEQYF
J gene: TRBJ1-2; CDR3 length: 13; V gene: TRBV3-1/TRBV3-2; D gene: NA; CDR3 protein: CASSQMGEGGYTF
J gene: TRBJ2-7; CDR3 length: 13; V gene: TRBV25-1; D gene: NA; CDR3 protein: CASSGTGISEQYF